Shown below are 21 T cell receptor beta chains from a single sample sequenced in a study of cytomegalovirus exposure and HLA in healthy donors. Sequencing was performed with immunoSEQ multiplex PCR; in TCRdb, only in-frame clones are kept and a portion is missing. The sample includes hundreds of thousands of clones, 86% seen only once; the top ten take about 0.8%. Specimen: PBMCs. These receptors originate from a young woman in good health and CMV-seronegative.

This chain links TRBV7-7 with TRBJ2-5, with 12 positions matching TRBD2. Unmatched junction bases numbered 4, after V lost 3 bases and J lost 5 bases. Germline lookup yields CDR1 SSHAT and CDR2 FNYEAQ (reference sequence). CDR3 length equals 15 residues. The CDR3 nucleotides are TGTGCCAGCAGCTTCCTAGCGGGGGGGAGGGAGACCCAGTACTTC. This translates into CASSFLAGGRETQYF.

The V call is TRBV28, the J call TRBJ1-2; 12 bases align to TRBD1. There are 16 residues in the CDR3. V trimming: 2 bases; J trimming: 4 bases; junction bases outside the gene matches: 5. Germline lookup yields CDR1 MDHEN and CDR2 SYDVKM. CDR3 DNA: TGTGCCAGCAGTTTACCTGGGACAGGGGGCACCTATGGCTACACCTTC. It specifies CASSLPGTGGTYGYTF.

This chain connects TRBV6-6 to TRBJ1-1; no definite D call. V shed 0 bases and J shed 6 bases, with 14 bases lying between them. The germline gives CDR1 MNHNY, CDR2 SVGAGI (reference sequence). The CDR3 runs 15 residues. The CDR3 DNA reads as TGTGCCAGCAGTTACTCGGCAGCGCTTAGCTCTGAAGCTTTCTTT. Amino acids: CASSYSAALSSEAFF.

The J gene is TRBJ1-1, the V gene TRBV7-6; 10 bases match TRBD1. The CDR3 runs to 15 residues. From germline, CDR1 is SGHVS and CDR2 FNYEAQ. V trimming: 0 bases; J trimming: 5 bases; junction bases outside the gene matches: 3. In nucleotides, the CDR3 is TGTGCCAGCAGCTTAGCAGGACAGGGGGGAACTGAAGCTTTCTTT. It translates to CASSLAGQGGTEAFF.

This clone was seen only once. This chain uses TRBV30 with TRBJ2-3; no reliable D call. With 3 bases removed from V and 3 bases from J, the gap between germline ends came to 13 bases. Germline V CDR1 and CDR2: GTSNPN, SVGIG (reference sequence). This CDR3 has 14 residues. In nucleotides, the CDR3 is TGTGCCTGGAGCCTTAGTCTTCCTACAGATACGCAGTATTTT. Protein product: CAWSLSLPTDTQYF.

The chain carries TRBV5-4 and TRBJ1-2, with D possibly matching TRBD1 (5 bases). The ends were cut back, 10 bases at V and 2 bases at J, with 15 bases in the middle. CDR3 length equals 13 residues. From germline, CDR1 is SGHNT and CDR2 YYREEE (reference sequence). The CDR3 reads CAQGDRGNYGYTF. For the CDR3, the DNA is TGTGCCCAAGGGGATCGGGGGAACTATGGCTACACCTTC. Complete variable domain (other parts from reference TRBV5-4 and TRBJ1-2): ETGVTQSPTHLIKTRGQQVTLRCSSQSGHNTVSWYQQALGQGPQFIFQYYREEENGRGNFPPRFSGLQFPNYSSELNVNALELDDSALYLCAQGDRGNYGYTFGSGTRLTVV.

This chain joins TRBV6-5 and TRBJ2-1; no clear D. The length of the CDR3 is 16 residues. Between the trimmed V and J ends, which lost 0 bases and 2 bases, there was a span of 11 bases. Germline values: CDR1 MNHEY, CDR2 SVGAGI. The CDR3 sequence is CASSYSRWPPYNEQFF. CDR3 in DNA: TGTGCCAGCAGTTACTCGAGGTGGCCTCCCTACAATGAGCAGTTCTTC.

The rearrangement joins TRBV6-5 to TRBJ1-5, with a possible D match to TRBD1 (5 bases). V was cut by 6 bases and J by 1 base, with 10 bases left in between. The CDR3 runs to 14 residues. The germline V gene encodes CDR1 MNHEY and CDR2 SVGAGI. The CDR3 loop reads CASRRRGSNQPQHF. The CDR3 DNA sequence: TGTGCCAGCAGACGGCGGGGGAGCAATCAGCCCCAGCATTTT.

The chain carries TRBV27 and TRBJ2-3, with TRBD2 identical over 10 bases. CDR1 is MNHEY, CDR2 SMNVEV, per germline (reference sequence). V lost 3 bases and J lost 2; bases outside the gene matches: 2. The CDR3 sequence is 15 residues long. This CDR3 reads CASSFLAGDTDTQYF. CDR3 DNA: TGTGCCAGCAGTTTTCTAGCGGGAGACACAGATACGCAGTATTTT.

The chain employs TRBV6-1 and TRBJ1-5; D call uncertain. Germline loops: CDR1 MNHNS, CDR2 SASEGT. The ends were cut back, 7 bases at V and 3 bases at J, with 10 bases in the middle. This CDR3 region has 13 residues. The CDR3 spells CASNLLDNQPQHF. CDR3 nucleotide sequence: TGTGCCAGCAACTTATTAGACAATCAGCCCCAGCATTTT.

The J gene is TRBJ2-7, the V gene TRBV9, with TRBD1 matching 9 bases. CDR1 is SGDLS, CDR2 YYNGEE, per germline. J lost 7 bases, V lost 4 bases, and 15 bases had no gene match. The CDR3 is made up of 16 amino acids. The DNA of the CDR3 is TGTGCCAGCAGCCCCCTTAGGGGGACAGGGAACAGGGAGCAGTACTTC. It specifies CASSPLRGTGNREQYF.

The chain couples TRBV28 to TRBJ2-5; possibly TRBD1 for D (6 bases). Trimming removed 5 bases at V and 2 bases at J, with 30 bases between. The CDR3 has 20 residues. Germline V lookup: CDR1 MDHEN, CDR2 SYDVKM. The CDR3 DNA reads as TGTGCCAGCAGTCTCCCCCCCCTGACAGGAGCAGTCCTTCGACAAGAGACCCAGTACTTC. It yields the protein CASSLPPLTGAVLRQETQYF.

The chain carries TRBV5-5 and TRBJ1-5; no reliable D call. V was cut by 4 bases and J by 7 bases, with 18 bases left in between. The germline V gene has CDR1 SGHKS and CDR2 YYEKEE (reference sequence). The CDR3 loop spans 15 amino acids. DNA of the CDR3: TGTGCCAGCAGCCCGGGGTCCTTAGGAGGGCAGCCCCAGCATTTT. This gives the protein CASSPGSLGGQPQHF.

This chain links TRBV27 with TRBJ2-3, with TRBD1 matching 9 bases. Germline V lookup: CDR1 MNHEY, CDR2 SMNVEV (reference sequence). J lost 3 bases, V lost 6 bases, and 16 bases had no gene match. The CDR3 extends over 18 amino acids. CDR3 in DNA: TGTGCCAGCAGCCACGTCCTCTCCGGGACAGGGAGGACAGATACGCAGTATTTT. It encodes CASSHVLSGTGRTDTQYF.

The sample holds a few counts of this clone. The V gene is TRBV14, the J gene TRBJ1-2, with TRBD1 matching over 12 bases. The CDR3 has 16 residues. The trim removed 4 bases at V and 8 bases at J, leaving 11 bases unmatched. CDR1 and CDR2 from the germline V gene are SGHDN and FVKESK. The CDR3 DNA reads as TGTGCCAGCAGCCCACCCGGGACAGGGGGCGCGTACGGCTACACCTTC. It encodes CASSPPGTGGAYGYTF. Together with reference TRBV14 and TRBJ1-2, the CDR3 gives the full variable domain: EAGVTQFPSHSVIEKGQTVTLRCDPISGHDNLYWYRRVMGKEIKFLLHFVKESKQDESGMPNNRFLAERTGGTYSTLKVQPAELEDSGVYFCASSPPGTGGAYGYTFGSGTRLTVV.

The chain is built from TRBV30 and TRBJ1-2; no firm D call. The CDR3 is 12 residues long. The germline gives CDR1 GTSNPN, CDR2 SVGIG (reference sequence). Trimming took off 4 bases at V and 0 bases at J, with 6 bases between the two ends. The CDR3 loop is CAWTGANYGYTF. The CDR3 bases are TGTGCCTGGACCGGGGCTAACTATGGCTACACCTTC.

The rearrangement uses TRBV28 and TRBJ2-7; weak D call: TRBD1 (5 bases). V lost 2 bases, J lost 0 bases, and 11 bases lay in between. CDR1 is MDHEN, CDR2 SYDVKM, per germline. The CDR3 spans 15 residues. The CDR3 loop is CASSLRTGSSYEQYF. The DNA of the CDR3 is TGTGCCAGCAGTTTAAGAACAGGAAGCTCCTACGAGCAGTACTTC. Filled out from reference TRBV28 and TRBJ2-7, the complete variable domain reads DVKVTQSSRYLVKRTGEKVFLECVQDMDHENMFWYRQDPGLGLRLIYFSYDVKMKEKGDIPEGYSVSREKKERFSLILESASTNQTSMYLCASSLRTGSSYEQYFGPGTRLTVT.

This clone was detected once. V usage is TRBV11-3 and J usage is TRBJ1-1; 7 bases match TRBD1. Germline CDR1 reads SGHNT; CDR2 reads YENEEA. The trim removed 5 bases at V and 6 bases at J, leaving 9 bases unmatched. CDR3 length: 14 amino acids. In DNA form, the CDR3 reads TGTGCCAGCAGCGCAGGGGGAAGTTTGGCTGAAGCTTTCTTT. Its translation: CASSAGGSLAEAFF.

This clone has only one observation. The V and J genes are TRBV7-2 and TRBJ1-2, with D possibly being TRBD1 (5 bases). Looked up from germline, CDR1 is SGHTA and CDR2 is FQGNSA. Trimming left V 8 bases short and J 3 bases short, with 13 bases between. The CDR3 is 13 residues long. The DNA for the CDR3 is TGTGCCAGCTCCTGGGACTTTGACTATGGCTACACCTTC. It yields the protein CASSWDFDYGYTF.

The chain combines TRBV5-1 with TRBJ2-3; the match to TRBD2 covers 9 bases. CDR3 length: 16 amino acids. With V trimmed by 5 bases and J by 5 bases, 12 bases remained unmatched. CDR1 and CDR2 from the germline V gene are SGHRS and YFSETQ. The CDR3 coding sequence is TGCGCCAGCAGGACTAGCGGTACTAAAGGGGAAGATACGCAGTATTTT. Its translation: CASRTSGTKGEDTQYF.

This clone was counted only a few times. The chain is built from TRBV15 and TRBJ1-5; TRBD1 matches at 8 bases. The J segment lost 2 bases and the V segment lost 4 bases, leaving 7 bases of the junction unmatched. Germline CDR1 is LNHNV and CDR2 is YYDKDF (reference sequence). This CDR3 contains 16 residues. CDR3 sequence (DNA): TGTGCCACCAGCACCCGACAGGGGATAGGCAATCAGCCCCAGCATTTT. Its translation is CATSTRQGIGNQPQHF.